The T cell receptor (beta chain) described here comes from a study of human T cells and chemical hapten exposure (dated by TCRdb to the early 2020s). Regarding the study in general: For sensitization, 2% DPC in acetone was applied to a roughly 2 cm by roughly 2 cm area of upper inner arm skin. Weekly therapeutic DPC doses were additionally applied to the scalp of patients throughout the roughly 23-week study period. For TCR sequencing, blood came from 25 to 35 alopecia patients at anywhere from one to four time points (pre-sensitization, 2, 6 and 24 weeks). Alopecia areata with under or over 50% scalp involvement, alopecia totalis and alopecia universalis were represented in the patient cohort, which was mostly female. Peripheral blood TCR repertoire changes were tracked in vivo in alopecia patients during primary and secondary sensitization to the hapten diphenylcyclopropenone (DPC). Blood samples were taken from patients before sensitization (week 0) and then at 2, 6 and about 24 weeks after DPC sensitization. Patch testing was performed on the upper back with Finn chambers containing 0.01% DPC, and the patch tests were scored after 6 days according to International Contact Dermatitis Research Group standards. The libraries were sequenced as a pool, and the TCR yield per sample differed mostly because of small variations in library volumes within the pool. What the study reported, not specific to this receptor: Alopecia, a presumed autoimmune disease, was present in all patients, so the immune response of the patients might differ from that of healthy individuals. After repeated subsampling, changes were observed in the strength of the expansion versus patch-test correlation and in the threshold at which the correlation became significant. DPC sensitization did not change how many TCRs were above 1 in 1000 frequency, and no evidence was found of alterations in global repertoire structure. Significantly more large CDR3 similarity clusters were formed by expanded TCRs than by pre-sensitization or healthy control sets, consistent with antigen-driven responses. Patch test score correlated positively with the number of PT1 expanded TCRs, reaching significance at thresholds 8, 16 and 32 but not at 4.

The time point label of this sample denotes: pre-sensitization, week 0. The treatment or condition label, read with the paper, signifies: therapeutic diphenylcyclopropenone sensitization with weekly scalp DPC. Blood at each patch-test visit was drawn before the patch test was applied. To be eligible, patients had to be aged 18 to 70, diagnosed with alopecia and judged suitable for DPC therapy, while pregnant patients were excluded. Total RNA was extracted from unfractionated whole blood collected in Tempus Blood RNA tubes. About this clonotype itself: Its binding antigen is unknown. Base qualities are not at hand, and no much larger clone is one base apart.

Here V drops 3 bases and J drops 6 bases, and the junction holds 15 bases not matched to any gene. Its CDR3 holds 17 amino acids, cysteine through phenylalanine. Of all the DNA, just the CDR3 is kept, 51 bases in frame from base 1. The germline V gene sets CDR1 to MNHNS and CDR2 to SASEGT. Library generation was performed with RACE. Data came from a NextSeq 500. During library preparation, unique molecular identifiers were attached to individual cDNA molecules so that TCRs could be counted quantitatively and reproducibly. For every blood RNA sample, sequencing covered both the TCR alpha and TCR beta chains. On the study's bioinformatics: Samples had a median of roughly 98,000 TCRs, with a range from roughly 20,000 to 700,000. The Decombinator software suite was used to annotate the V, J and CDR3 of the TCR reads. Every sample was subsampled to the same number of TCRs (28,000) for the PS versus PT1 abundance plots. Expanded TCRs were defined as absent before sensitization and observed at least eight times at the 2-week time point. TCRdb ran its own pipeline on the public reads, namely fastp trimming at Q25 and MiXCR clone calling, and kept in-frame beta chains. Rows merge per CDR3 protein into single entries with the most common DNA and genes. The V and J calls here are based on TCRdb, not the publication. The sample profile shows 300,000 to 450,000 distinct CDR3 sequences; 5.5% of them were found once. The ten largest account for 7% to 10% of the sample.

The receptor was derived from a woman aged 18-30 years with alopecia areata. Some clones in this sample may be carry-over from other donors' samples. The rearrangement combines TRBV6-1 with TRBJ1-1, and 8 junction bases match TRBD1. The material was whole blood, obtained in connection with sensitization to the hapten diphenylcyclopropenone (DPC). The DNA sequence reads TGTGCCAGCAGTGATCGCTTCGGGACAGGATCTCTGTCTGAAGCTTTCTTT. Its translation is CASSDRFGTGSLSEAFF.